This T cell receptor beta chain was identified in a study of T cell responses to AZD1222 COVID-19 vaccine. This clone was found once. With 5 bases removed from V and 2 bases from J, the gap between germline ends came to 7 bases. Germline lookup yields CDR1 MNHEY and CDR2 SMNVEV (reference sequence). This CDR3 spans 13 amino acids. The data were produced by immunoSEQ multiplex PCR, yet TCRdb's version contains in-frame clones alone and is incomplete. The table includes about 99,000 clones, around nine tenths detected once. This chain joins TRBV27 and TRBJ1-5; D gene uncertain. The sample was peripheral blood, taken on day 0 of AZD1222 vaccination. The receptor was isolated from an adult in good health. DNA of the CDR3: TGTGCCAGCAGTCACGGGGGCAATCAGCCCCAGCATTTT. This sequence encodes CASSHGGNQPQHF.